These 19 T cell receptor beta chains were sequenced from one sample in a study of shared clonotypes between healthy human individuals. The repertoire was sequenced with immunoSEQ multiplex PCR; TCRdb's copy has only in-frame clones and lacks some. Of around 2,000,000 clones in the sample, 85% to 95% were seen once. In the naive CD8 group, cells lacked CD45RO and were positively selected for CCR7, so terminally differentiated effector memory CD45RA+ cells were left out. Sample: naive CD8+ T cells from PBMCs. All receptors come from a man aged 18 to 30 in good health. Some clones in this sample may be carry-over from other donors' samples.

The chain couples TRBV27 to TRBJ2-7, with D hard to call. V shed 0 bases and J shed 5 bases, with 17 bases lying between them. The CDR3 is made up of 16 amino acids. Germline V CDR1 and CDR2: MNHEY, SMNVEV (reference sequence). The CDR3 bases are TGTGCCAGCAGTTTATCGCCCCAGCATTATTCGGACGAGCAGTACTTC. This translates into CASSLSPQHYSDEQYF.

The chain uses TRBV30 and TRBJ1-4; TRBD1 is a possible D gene (5 bases). V shed 0 bases and J shed 0 bases, with 11 bases lying between them. There are 16 residues in the CDR3. Germline values: CDR1 GTSNPN, CDR2 SVGIG (reference sequence). The CDR3, as DNA: TGTGCCTGGAGTGTATCGACAGAAGCAACTAATGAAAAACTGTTTTTT. It translates to CAWSVSTEATNEKLFF. The variable domain in full, with the rest retrieved from reference TRBV30 and TRBJ1-4, is SQTIHQWPATLVQPVGSPLSLECTVEGTSNPNLYWYRQAAGRGLQLLFYSVGIGQISSEVPQNLSASRPQDRQFILSSKKLLLSDSGFYLCAWSVSTEATNEKLFFGSGTQLSVL.

The V and J genes are TRBV27 and TRBJ2-7; perhaps TRBD1 as D (5 bases). This CDR3 is 15 amino acids long. Germline CDR1 and CDR2: MNHEY and SMNVEV (reference sequence). Trimming took 5 bases from V and 3 from J, leaving 17 bases between them. CDR3 sequence: CASSKGWAKRYEQYF. The CDR3, as DNA: TGTGCCAGCAGTAAGGGGTGGGCGAAACGCTACGAGCAGTACTTC.

The chain employs TRBV28 and TRBJ2-3; weak D call: TRBD1 (5 bases). CDR1 MDHEN and CDR2 SYDVKM come from the germline V gene. V lost 4 bases and J lost 3, with 17 bases in between. The CDR3 consists of 16 residues. As DNA, the CDR3 is TGTGCCAGCAGTTGGGCAGGGCGTGGGTTTACAGATACGCAGTATTTT. Encoded protein: CASSWAGRGFTDTQYF.

This clone was seen only once. The chain has TRBV28 and TRBJ2-7, with D hard to call. V was cut by 5 bases and J by 3 bases, with 14 bases left in between. CDR3 length: 14 residues. CDR1 is MDHEN, CDR2 SYDVKM, per germline. Written as DNA, the CDR3 is TGTGCCAGCAGTCCTATGTACCTCTTCTACGAGCAGTACTTC. The encoded protein is CASSPMYLFYEQYF.

This chain joins TRBV10-1 and TRBJ2-2; either TRBD1 or TRBD2 may fit D (5 bases each). With 3 bases removed from V and 4 bases from J, the gap between germline ends came to 12 bases. The CDR3 extends over 15 amino acids. Germline CDR1 reads WNHNN; CDR2 reads SYGVQD (reference sequence). DNA of the CDR3: TGCGCCAGCAGTGATACCAGGGCGGGCACCGGGGAGCTGTTTTTT. It codes for CASSDTRAGTGELFF.

The chain employs TRBV11-2 and TRBJ2-7; possible D gene TRBD2, 6 bases. Germline lookup yields CDR1 SGHAT and CDR2 FQNNGV. This CDR3 spans 16 amino acids. V was cut by 6 bases and J by 7 bases, with 25 bases left in between. In DNA form, the CDR3 reads TGTGCCAGCAGTTACCTAGCCGGGAGCCGCCCGGGGGAGCAGTACTTC. Amino acids: CASSYLAGSRPGEQYF.

The J gene is TRBJ2-7, the V gene TRBV13; 12 nucleotides match TRBD1. This CDR3 comprises 14 residues. Germline CDR1 is PRHDT and CDR2 is FYEKMQ (reference sequence). J lost 5 bases, V lost 3 bases, and 2 bases had no gene match. CDR3 in DNA: TGTGCCAGCAGCTTGGGACAGGGGGCCCACGAGCAGTACTTC. It is translated as CASSLGQGAHEQYF.

The chain is built from TRBV29-1 and TRBJ2-1; D is ambiguous. Per germline, CDR1 SQVTM and CDR2 ANQGSEA. The germline V and J ends were trimmed by 1 base and 2 bases, with 18 bases remaining between them. CDR3 length equals 17 residues. The CDR3 DNA reads TGCAGCGTTGAAGGGCGCCGGGTTGGCGGTACCTACAATGAGCAGTTCTTC. This sequence encodes CSVEGRRVGGTYNEQFF.

The gene calls are TRBV19 and TRBJ2-7; TRBD2 agrees at 13 bases. This CDR3 is 18 amino acids long. Germline CDR1 reads LNHDA; CDR2 reads SQIVND (reference sequence). Trimming took 4 bases from V and 4 from J; bases not matched to a gene: 13. DNA for the CDR3: TGTGCCAGTAGTACAAGACTAGCGGGAGGTTCTTTCGGTTACGAGCAGTACTTC. This sequence encodes CASSTRLAGGSFGYEQYF. The full variable domain, in which reference TRBV19 and TRBJ2-7 provide the parts outside the CDR3, is DGGITQSPKYLFRKEGQNVTLSCEQNLNHDAMYWYRQDPGQGLRLIYYSQIVNDFQKGDIAEGYSVSREKKESFPLTVTSAQKNPTAFYLCASSTRLAGGSFGYEQYFGPGTRLTVT.

With respect to this clone: This same CDR3 is encoded by further DNA sequences in the sample. V usage is TRBV30 and J usage is TRBJ2-3; D gene uncertain. This CDR3 is built from 14 residues. Per germline, CDR1 GTSNPN and CDR2 SVGIG (reference sequence). V lost 0 bases and J 0 bases, leaving 7 bases between the germline ends. This chain's CDR3 is CAWSVALSTDTQYF. The CDR3 DNA follows: TGTGCCTGGAGTGTAGCGCTTAGCACAGATACGCAGTATTTT.

Here the CDR3 reads CASSGTSGGMDTQYF. The CDR3 bases are TGTGCCAGCAGCGGGACTAGCGGGGGGATGGATACGCAGTATTTT. The rearrangement links TRBV27 to TRBJ2-3, with TRBD2 identical over 15 bases. V shed 6 bases and J 6 bases; nucleotides not matched to a gene: 4. The CDR3 is made up of 15 amino acids. The V gene's germline CDR1 is MNHEY and CDR2 SMNVEV (reference sequence).

The chain recombines TRBV10-1 with TRBJ2-1; D might be TRBD2 (5 bases). This CDR3 is built from 17 residues. The germline V and J ends were trimmed by 6 bases and 5 bases, with 23 bases remaining between them. CDR1 is WNHNN, CDR2 SYGVQD, per germline (reference sequence). This CDR3 is CASRDLDQRETHNEQFF. DNA of the CDR3: TGCGCCAGCAGGGACCTTGATCAGAGGGAGACCCACAATGAGCAGTTCTTC.

As to this clone: Other nucleotide sequences from this sample produce the same CDR3. In nucleotides, the CDR3 is TGTGCCAGCAGTTTATCACCTTCCTACGAGCAGTACTTC. Protein sequence: CASSLSPSYEQYF. The rearrangement links TRBV27 to TRBJ2-7; no definite D call. Germline values: CDR1 MNHEY, CDR2 SMNVEV (reference sequence). V lost 0 bases, J lost 1 base, and 4 bases lay in between. The CDR3 is 13 residues long.

The chain carries TRBV19 and TRBJ1-2, with 10 positions matching TRBD1. The CDR3 loop spans 14 amino acids. J lost 8 bases, V lost 5 bases, and 8 bases had no gene match. Germline V gene data show CDR1 as LNHDA and CDR2 as SQIVND (reference sequence). The CDR3 sequence is CASSERDRGGGYTF. CDR3 nucleotides: TGTGCCAGTAGTGAAAGGGACAGGGGCGGCGGCTACACCTTC.

The rearrangement joins TRBV27 to TRBJ1-5, with D possibly matching TRBD1 (5 bases). This CDR3 is built from 15 residues. V was shortened by 6 bases and J by 3 bases, with 15 bases between the two germline ends. Germline V gene data show CDR1 as MNHEY and CDR2 as SMNVEV (reference sequence). CDR3 sequence reads: CASRVGGMTNQPQHF. CDR3 nucleotides: TGTGCCAGCAGGGTTGGGGGTATGACCAATCAGCCCCAGCATTTT.

The chain employs TRBV19 and TRBJ2-3; TRBD1 aligns across 9 bases. Germline V gene lookup returns CDR1 LNHDA and CDR2 SQIVND (reference sequence). V lost 5 bases to trimming and J lost 3 bases; unmatched junction nucleotides: 9. This CDR3 region has 16 residues. DNA of the CDR3: TGTGCCAGTAGTTCGCGGGACAGGGCCCCAACAGATACGCAGTATTTT. Protein: CASSSRDRAPTDTQYF.

The chain carries TRBV7-9 and TRBJ2-7, with a weak D call TRBD1 (5 bases). Germline values: CDR1 SEHNR, CDR2 FQNEAQ (reference sequence). Trimming took off 0 bases at V and 4 bases at J, with 10 bases between the two ends. The length of the CDR3 is 14 residues. The CDR3 nucleotides are TGTGCCAGCAGCTTAGCGGGGCAGTATTACGAGCAGTACTTC. This codes for CASSLAGQYYEQYF.

This clone is a singleton in its sample. This sequence joins TRBV23-1 and TRBJ2-7, with 9 nucleotides matching TRBD1. TRBV23-1 is identified as an open reading frame with a role that is uncertain. V gave up 0 bases and J gave up 6 bases; unmatched junction bases: 18. The CDR3 loop spans 19 amino acids. CDR3 nucleotides: TGCGCCAGCAGTCAATCGGCCAGACGAAGGGGACAGGGCGGCCGCGAGCAGTACTTC. This sequence encodes CASSQSARRRGQGGREQYF.